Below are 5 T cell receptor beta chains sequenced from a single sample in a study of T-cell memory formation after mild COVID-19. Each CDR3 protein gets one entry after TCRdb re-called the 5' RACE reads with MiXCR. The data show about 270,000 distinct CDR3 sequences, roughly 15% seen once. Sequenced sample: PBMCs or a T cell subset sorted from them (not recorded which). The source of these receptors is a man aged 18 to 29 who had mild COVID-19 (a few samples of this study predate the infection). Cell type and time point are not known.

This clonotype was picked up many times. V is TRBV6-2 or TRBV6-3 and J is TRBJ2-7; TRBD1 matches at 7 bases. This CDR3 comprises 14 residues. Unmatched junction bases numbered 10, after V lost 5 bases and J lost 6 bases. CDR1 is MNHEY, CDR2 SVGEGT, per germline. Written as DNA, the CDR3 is TGTGCCAGCAGTCGGCTGACAGGGATTCGCGAGCAGTACGTC. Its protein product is CASSRLTGIREQYV.

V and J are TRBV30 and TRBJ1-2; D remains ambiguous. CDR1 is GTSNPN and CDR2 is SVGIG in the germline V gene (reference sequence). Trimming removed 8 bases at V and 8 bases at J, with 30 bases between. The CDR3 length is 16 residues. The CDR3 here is CAAGSPSTHRPRGYTF. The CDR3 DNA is TGTGCCGCCGGAAGCCCAAGCACACACCGGCCGCGGGGCTACACCTTC. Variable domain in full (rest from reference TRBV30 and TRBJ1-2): SQTIHQWPATLVQPVGSPLSLECTVEGTSNPNLYWYRQAAGRGLQLLFYSVGIGQISSEVPQNLSASRPQDRQFILSSKKLLLSDSGFYLCAAGSPSTHRPRGYTFGSGTRLTVV.

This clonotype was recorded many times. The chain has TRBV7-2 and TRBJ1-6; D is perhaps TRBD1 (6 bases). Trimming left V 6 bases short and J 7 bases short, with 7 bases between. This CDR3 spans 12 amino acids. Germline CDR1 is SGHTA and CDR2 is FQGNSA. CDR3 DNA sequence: TGTGCCAGCAGTACAGGGAATTCACCCCTCCACTTT. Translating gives CASSTGNSPLHF.

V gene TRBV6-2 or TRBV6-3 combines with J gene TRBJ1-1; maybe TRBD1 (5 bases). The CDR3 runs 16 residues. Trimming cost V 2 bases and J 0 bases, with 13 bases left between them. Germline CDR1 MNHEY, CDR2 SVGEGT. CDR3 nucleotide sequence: TGTGCCAGCAGTTACGTTTCAGGGCGCATGAACACTGAAGCTTTCTTT. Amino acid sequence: CASSYVSGRMNTEAFF.

The CDR3 protein is CASALGGYYGYTF. As DNA, the CDR3 is TGTGCTAGTGCCTTGGGGGGTTACTATGGCTACACCTTC. V usage is TRBV12-5 and J usage is TRBJ1-2, with D possibly being TRBD1 (5 bases). Trimming pared 7 bases from V and 3 bases from J, leaving 12 bases between. The length of the CDR3 is 13 residues. Germline CDR1 and CDR2: LGHNT and FRNRAP.